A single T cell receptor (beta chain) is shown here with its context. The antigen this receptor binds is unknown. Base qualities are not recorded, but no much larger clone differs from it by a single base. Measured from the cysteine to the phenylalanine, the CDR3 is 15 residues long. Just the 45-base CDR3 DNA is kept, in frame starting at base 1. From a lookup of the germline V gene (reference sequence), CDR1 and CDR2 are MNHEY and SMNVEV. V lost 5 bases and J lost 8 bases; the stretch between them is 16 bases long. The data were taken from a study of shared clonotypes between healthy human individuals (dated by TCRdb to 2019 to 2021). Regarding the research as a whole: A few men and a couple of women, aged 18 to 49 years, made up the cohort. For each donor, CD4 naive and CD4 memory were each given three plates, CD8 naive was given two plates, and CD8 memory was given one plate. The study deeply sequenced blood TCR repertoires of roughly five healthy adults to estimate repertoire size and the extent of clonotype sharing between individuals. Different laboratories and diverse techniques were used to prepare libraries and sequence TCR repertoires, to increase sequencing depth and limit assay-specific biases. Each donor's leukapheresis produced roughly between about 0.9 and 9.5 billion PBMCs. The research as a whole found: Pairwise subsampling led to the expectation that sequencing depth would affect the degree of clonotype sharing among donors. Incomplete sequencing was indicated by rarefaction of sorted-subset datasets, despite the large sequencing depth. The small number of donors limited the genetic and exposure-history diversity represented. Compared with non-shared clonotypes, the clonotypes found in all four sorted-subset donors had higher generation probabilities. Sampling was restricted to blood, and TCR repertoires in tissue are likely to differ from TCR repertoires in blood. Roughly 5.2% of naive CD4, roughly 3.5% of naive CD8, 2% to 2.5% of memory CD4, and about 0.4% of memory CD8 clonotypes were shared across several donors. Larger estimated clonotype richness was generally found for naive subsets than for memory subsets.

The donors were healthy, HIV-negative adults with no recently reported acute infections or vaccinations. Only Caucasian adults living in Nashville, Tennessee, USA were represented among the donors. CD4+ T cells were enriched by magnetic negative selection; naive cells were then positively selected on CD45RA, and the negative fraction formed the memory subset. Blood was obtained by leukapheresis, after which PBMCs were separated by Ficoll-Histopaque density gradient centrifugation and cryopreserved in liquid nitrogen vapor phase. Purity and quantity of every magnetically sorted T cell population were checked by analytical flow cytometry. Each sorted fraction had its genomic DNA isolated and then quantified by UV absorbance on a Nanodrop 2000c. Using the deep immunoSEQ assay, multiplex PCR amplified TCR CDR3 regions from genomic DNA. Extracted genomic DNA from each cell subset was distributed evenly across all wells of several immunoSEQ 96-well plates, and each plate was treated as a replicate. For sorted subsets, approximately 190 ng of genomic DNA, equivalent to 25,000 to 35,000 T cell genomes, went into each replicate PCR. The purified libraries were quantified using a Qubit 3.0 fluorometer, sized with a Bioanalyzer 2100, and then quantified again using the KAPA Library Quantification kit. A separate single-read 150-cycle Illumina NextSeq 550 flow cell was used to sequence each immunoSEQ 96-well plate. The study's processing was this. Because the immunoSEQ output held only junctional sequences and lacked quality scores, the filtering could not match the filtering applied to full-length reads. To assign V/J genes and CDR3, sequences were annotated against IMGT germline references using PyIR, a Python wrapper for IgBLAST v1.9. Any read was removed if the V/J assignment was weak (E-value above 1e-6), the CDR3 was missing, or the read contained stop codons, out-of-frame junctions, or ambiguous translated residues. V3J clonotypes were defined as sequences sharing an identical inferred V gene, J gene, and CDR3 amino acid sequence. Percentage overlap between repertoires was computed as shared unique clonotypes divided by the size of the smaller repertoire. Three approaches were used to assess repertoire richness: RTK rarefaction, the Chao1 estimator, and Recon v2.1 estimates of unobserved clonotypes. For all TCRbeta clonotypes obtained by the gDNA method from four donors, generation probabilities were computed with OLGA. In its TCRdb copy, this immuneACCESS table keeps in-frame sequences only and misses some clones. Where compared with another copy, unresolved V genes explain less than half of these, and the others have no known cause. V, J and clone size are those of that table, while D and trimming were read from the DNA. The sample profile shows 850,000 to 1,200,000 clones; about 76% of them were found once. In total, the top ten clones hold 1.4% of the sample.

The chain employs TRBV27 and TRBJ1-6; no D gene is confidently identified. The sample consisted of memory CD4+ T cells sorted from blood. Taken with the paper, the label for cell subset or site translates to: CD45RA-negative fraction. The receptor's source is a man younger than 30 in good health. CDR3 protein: CASSPREAGYSPLHF. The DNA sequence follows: TGTGCCAGCAGTCCCCGAGAAGCGGGCTATTCACCCCTCCACTTT.